The present T cell receptor (beta chain) was sequenced within a study of tumor-infiltrating lymphocytes in oesophageal squamous cell carcinoma. Each CDR3 protein is one row after TCRdb ran MiXCR on the PCR reads. The data contain about 14,000 distinct CDR3 sequences, roughly half of them seen just once; the ten biggest clones take up under 50%. Germline CDR1 reads ENHRY; CDR2 reads SYGVKD. The CDR3 sequence is 14 residues long. J is TRBJ2-3 and V is TRBV10-3; 11 positions agree with TRBD1. The J call is doubtful: the DNA matches TRBJ2-5 better. The receptor was derived from a male donor with esophageal squamous cell carcinoma. The sequenced material came from blood. CDR3 loop: CATTPGTGGWTQYF. CDR3 sequence (DNA): TGTGCCACCACCCCGGGGACAGGGGGTTGGACCCAGTACTTC.